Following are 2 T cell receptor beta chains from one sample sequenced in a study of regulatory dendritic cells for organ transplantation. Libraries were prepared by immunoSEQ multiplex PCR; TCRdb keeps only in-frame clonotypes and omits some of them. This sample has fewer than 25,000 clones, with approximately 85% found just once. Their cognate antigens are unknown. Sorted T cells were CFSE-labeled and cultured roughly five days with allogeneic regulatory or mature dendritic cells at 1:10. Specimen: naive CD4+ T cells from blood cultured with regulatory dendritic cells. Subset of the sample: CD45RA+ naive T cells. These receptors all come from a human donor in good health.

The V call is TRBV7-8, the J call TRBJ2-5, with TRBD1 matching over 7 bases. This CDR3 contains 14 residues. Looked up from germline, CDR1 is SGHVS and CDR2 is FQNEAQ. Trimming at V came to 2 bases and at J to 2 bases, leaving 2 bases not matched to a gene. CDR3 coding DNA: TGTGCCAGCAGCTTAAGGGGGCCACAAGAGACCCAGTACTTC. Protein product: CASSLRGPQETQYF.

CDR3 sequence reads: CASSGQTNYGYTF. In DNA, the CDR3 is TGTGCCAGCAGTGGACAGACTAACTATGGCTACACCTTC. V is TRBV28 and J is TRBJ1-2; D may be TRBD1 (6 bases). V gave up 5 bases and J gave up 0 bases, with 7 bases separating them. The CDR3 consists of 13 residues. Germline V lookup: CDR1 MDHEN, CDR2 SYDVKM.